This TCR beta chain is drawn from a study of Ad26.COV2.S vaccination and SARS-CoV-2 variants. Study in general: Intramuscular Ad26.COV2.S at 5x10^10 or 1x10^11 viral particles.

The sample holds one count of this clone. This sample's treatment: roughly 18 received Ad26.COV2.S at low or high dose, single or two shots; five or six received placebo; per-sample allocation not given. Vaccine and placebo recipients were sampled on day 63 after the first injection. Only in-frame clones appear in the TCRdb table, and some are missing; sequencing was by immunoSEQ multiplex PCR. The sample lists 400,000 to 450,000 clones, approximately 92% occurring once. The CDR3 sequence is 13 residues long. The germline gives CDR1 KGHDR, CDR2 SFDVKD. The V segment lost 5 bases and the J segment 5 bases; nucleotides outside the gene matches: 3.

The sequence was collected from a person aged 18 to 65 who received the Ad26.COV2.S COVID-19 vaccine or a placebo. V usage is TRBV24-1 and J usage is TRBJ1-1; 8 bases are a match to TRBD1. Sequenced material: peripheral blood, taken in a trial of Ad26.COV2.S vaccine versus placebo. The CDR3 DNA follows: TGTGCCACCAGTGGGACAGGGAGAACTGAAGCTTTCTTT. Its protein product is CATSGTGRTEAFF.